These 27 T cell receptor beta chains share one sample of origin, sequenced in a study of blood T cells in healthy people across ages. The authors ran a second PCR of 7 to 11 cycles using a sample-barcoded 5' primer and a J-beta primer mix. From the 5' RACE reads, TCRdb called clonotypes with MiXCR, one entry per CDR3 protein. The table shows 850,000 to 1,300,000 distinct CDR3 sequences, with 40% to 50% occurring only once. Sequencing input: blood. The receptors shown here come from a woman aged 55-70 years in good health.

This clonotype was seen only a few times. The genes are TRBV2 and TRBJ1-2; D may be TRBD1 (5 bases). The CDR3 has 15 residues. The germline V gene has CDR1 SNHLY and CDR2 FYNNEI. Deletions cut 3 bases from V and 9 bases from J, with 20 bases between. The CDR3 sequence: CASSETTVGASRYTF. In DNA, the CDR3 is TGTGCCAGCAGTGAGACGACAGTAGGAGCTTCGCGCTACACCTTC.

The V and J genes are TRBV5-5 and TRBJ1-2; D uncertain. Trimming removed 4 bases at V and 4 bases at J, with 14 bases between. Germline V CDR1 and CDR2: SGHKS, YYEKEE (reference sequence). The CDR3 runs to 14 residues. Here the CDR3 reads CASSADVRTYGYTF. The CDR3 DNA follows: TGTGCCAGCAGCGCCGACGTCAGAACCTATGGCTACACCTTC.

This clonotype has a handful of counts. CDR3 DNA sequence: TGTGCCAGCAGTTACTCGTCCGGGAGAGGTTTAGGGGAGCAGTACTTC. Its translation is CASSYSSGRGLGEQYF. V gene TRBV6-5 combines with J gene TRBJ2-7, with D tentatively TRBD2 (6 bases). Germline CDR1 is MNHEY and CDR2 is SVGAGI. V was clipped by 0 bases and J by 7 bases, with 19 bases between them. This CDR3 comprises 16 residues.

This rearrangement joins TRBV25-1 to TRBJ2-1; D remains ambiguous. CDR3 length: 14 amino acids. Trimming shortened V by 2 bases and J by 12 bases, and 17 bases separated the two germline ends. Germline values: CDR1 MGHDK, CDR2 SYGVNS. The CDR3 protein is CASSEGPNLPPQFF. CDR3 DNA sequence: TGTGCCAGCAGTGAAGGTCCTAATTTACCACCGCAGTTCTTC.

This sequence joins TRBV20-1 and TRBJ2-1; 7 positions agree with TRBD2. J lost 4 bases, V lost 5 bases, and 14 bases had no gene match. Germline V gene sequence: CDR1 DFQATT, CDR2 SNEGSKA (reference sequence). CDR3 length equals 16 residues. CDR3 sequence reads: CSAAKAGPYPYNEQFF. Written as DNA, the CDR3 is TGCAGTGCTGCCAAAGCGGGACCCTACCCTTACAATGAGCAGTTCTTC.

The chain couples TRBV29-1 to TRBJ2-1; 8 bases map to TRBD2. With V trimmed by 1 base and J by 4 bases, 3 bases remained unmatched. The CDR3 has 14 amino acids. In germline, CDR1 is SQVTM, CDR2 ANQGSEA. Here the CDR3 DNA reads TGCAGCGTTGAAGGGGCGGGGGGTTACAATGAGCAGTTCTTC. The encoded protein is CSVEGAGGYNEQFF.

This chain joins TRBV18 and TRBJ2-5; 8 nucleotides match TRBD2. The DNA end is a closer match to TRBJ2-7, so the J assignment may be wrong. The germline gives CDR1 KGHSH, CDR2 LQKENI. The length of the CDR3 is 15 residues. The chain's CDR3 is CASSNPYGGAYEQYF. The CDR3, as DNA: TGTGCCAGCTCAAACCCCTACGGGGGGGCTTACGAGCAGTACTTC.

This rearrangement joins TRBV20-1 to TRBJ2-3, with D possibly matching TRBD2 (7 bases). The CDR3 totals 16 residues. The germline V gene encodes CDR1 DFQATT and CDR2 SNEGSKA (reference sequence). V was pared by 3 bases and J by 5 bases, with 21 bases between. The CDR3 here is CSASPGVGGGGDTQYF. The CDR3 coding sequence is TGCAGTGCTAGTCCTGGAGTGGGAGGGGGGGGAGATACGCAGTATTTT.

The V and J genes are TRBV7-2 and TRBJ1-2; 7 positions match TRBD1. With V trimmed by 5 bases and J by 4 bases, 10 bases remained unmatched. Germline CDR1 reads SGHTA; CDR2 reads FQGNSA. The CDR3 covers 15 residues. The CDR3 region has the DNA TGTGCCAGCAGCGCCTTTAATCGGGACAGCTATGGCTACACCTTC. This sequence encodes CASSAFNRDSYGYTF.

This clonotype was seen repeatedly, ten times or more. The genes are TRBV7-2 and TRBJ2-7, with 10 bases identical to TRBD2. Per the germline V gene, CDR1 is SGHTA and CDR2 is FQGNSA. V shed 5 bases and J 4 bases; nucleotides not matched to a gene: 8. The CDR3 has 15 residues. This chain's CDR3 is CASSVPGLAPYEQYF. The CDR3 bases are TGTGCCAGCAGCGTACCGGGACTAGCGCCTTACGAGCAGTACTTC.

The chain couples TRBV7-8 to TRBJ1-2, with D possibly TRBD1 on 5 matching bases. Trimming removed 0 bases from V and 13 bases from J, with 12 bases in between. CDR1 and CDR2 (germline): SGHVS, FQNEAQ. CDR3 length equals 12 residues. The CDR3 protein is CASSLAGQVPTF. CDR3 nucleotide sequence: TGTGCCAGCAGCTTAGCGGGGCAGGTCCCCACCTTC.

The rearrangement joins TRBV12-3 or TRBV12-4 to TRBJ2-5; D not resolved. There are 12 residues in the CDR3. The V end lost 8 bases, the J end lost 5 bases, and 12 bases lay between the germline ends. This CDR3 reads CASAAVVETQYF. CDR3 nucleotide sequence: TGTGCCAGCGCCGCTGTCGTCGAGACCCAGTACTTC.

The V and J genes are TRBV7-9 and TRBJ2-3; D remains unclear. Per germline, CDR1 SEHNR and CDR2 FQNEAQ (reference sequence). The V gene lost 0 bases and the J gene lost 4 bases, with 5 bases spanning the gap. The CDR3 contains 13 residues. CDR3 sequence reads: CASSLAIPDTQYF. As DNA, the CDR3 is TGTGCCAGCAGCTTAGCTATCCCAGATACGCAGTATTTT.

This clonotype was found a few times. The CDR3 region is CASSLATDQPQHF. The DNA for the CDR3 is TGTGCCAGCAGCTTAGCAACGGATCAGCCCCAGCATTTT. The chain links TRBV7-2 to TRBJ1-5; D unresolved. Germline V gives CDR1 SGHTA, CDR2 FQGNSA. The CDR3 sequence is 13 residues long. V was cut by 0 bases and J by 5 bases, with 5 bases left in between. Using reference TRBV7-2 and TRBJ1-5 for the parts outside the CDR3, the full variable domain is GAGVSQSPSNKVTEKGKDVELRCDPISGHTALYWYRQSLGQGLEFLIYFQGNSAPDKSGLPSDRFSAERTGGSVSTLTIQRTQQEDSAVYLCASSLATDQPQHFGDGTRLSIL.

This chain uses TRBV20-1 with TRBJ2-5; 8 nucleotides match TRBD2. Germline CDR1 reads DFQATT; CDR2 reads SNEGSKA (reference sequence). V lost 5 bases and J lost 1; bases outside the gene matches: 9. The CDR3 sequence is 15 residues long. CDR3 region: CSAHTLAVSQETQYF. The CDR3 nucleotides are TGCAGTGCTCACACACTAGCGGTCTCCCAAGAGACCCAGTACTTC.

The gene calls are TRBV7-2 and TRBJ1-1, with D hard to call. The CDR3 consists of 13 residues. V lost 0 bases and J lost 8, with 10 bases in between. Germline values: CDR1 SGHTA, CDR2 FQGNSA. DNA for the CDR3: TGTGCCAGCAGCTTAGCGCCTTCGCGCGAAGCTTTCTTT. Residues: CASSLAPSREAFF.

The chain joins TRBV6-1 to TRBJ2-5; the match to TRBD1 covers 11 bases. The CDR3 totals 15 residues. In germline, CDR1 is MNHNS, CDR2 SASEGT. V lost 9 bases and J lost 4; bases outside the gene matches: 10. The DNA of the CDR3 is TGTGCCAGTGGGCCGGGACAGGGGGTGCTAGAGACCCAGTACTTC. Protein product: CASGPGQGVLETQYF.

The V and J genes are TRBV2 and TRBJ1-5; D gene ambiguous. Trimming removed 7 bases from V and 0 bases from J, with 10 bases in between. The CDR3 runs to 14 residues. From germline, CDR1 is SNHLY and CDR2 FYNNEI. The CDR3 loop is CASNDGTSNQPQHF. DNA of the CDR3: TGTGCCAGCAATGACGGAACTAGCAATCAGCCCCAGCATTTT.

This chain joins TRBV5-1 and TRBJ2-5; 11 bases are a match to TRBD2. The CDR3 loop spans 16 amino acids. V gave up 4 bases and J gave up 4 bases; unmatched junction bases: 9. Looked up from germline, CDR1 is SGHRS and CDR2 is YFSETQ. The CDR3 sequence is CASSPVAGGPLETQYF. CDR3 nucleotides: TGCGCCAGCAGCCCAGTAGCGGGAGGGCCTTTAGAGACCCAGTACTTC.

This clonotype was recorded a few times. The chain links TRBV7-2 to TRBJ2-3; TRBD2 matches 11 bases. The trim removed 2 bases at V and 5 bases at J, leaving 9 bases unmatched. The CDR3 covers 17 residues. Germline V gene data show CDR1 as SGHTA and CDR2 as FQGNSA. In DNA form, the CDR3 reads TGTGCCAGCAGCTTAAGTCGGGGACTAGCGGATATAGATACGCAGTATTTT. This translates into CASSLSRGLADIDTQYF.

This clonotype has ten or more counts. The chain links TRBV9 to TRBJ2-7; D might be TRBD1 or TRBD2, each matching 7 bases. This CDR3 has 13 amino acids. Germline V gene data show CDR1 as SGDLS and CDR2 as YYNGEE. The V gene lost 4 bases and the J gene lost 5 bases, with 13 bases spanning the gap. The CDR3 DNA reads as TGTGCCAGCAGCAGGGGGCTAGCGGACGAGCAGTACTTC. It translates to CASSRGLADEQYF.

Only a few counts were recorded for this clonotype. V and J are TRBV5-1 and TRBJ1-2; maybe TRBD1 (6 bases). Trimming shortened V by 4 bases and J by 0 bases, and 13 bases separated the two germline ends. Germline CDR1 reads SGHRS; CDR2 reads YFSETQ. CDR3 length: 15 amino acids. This CDR3 reads CASSPDRIPNYGYTF. The CDR3 DNA reads as TGCGCCAGCAGCCCCGACAGGATTCCTAACTATGGCTACACCTTC.

This clonotype was seen many times. The chain uses TRBV5-1 and TRBJ2-7; D not resolved. Germline CDR1 and CDR2: SGHRS and YFSETQ. The CDR3 extends over 14 amino acids. The V and J ends lost 0 bases and 2 bases respectively, with 9 bases between them. The CDR3 loop reads CASSLEGRTYEQYF. In nucleotides, the CDR3 is TGCGCCAGCAGCTTGGAGGGCAGAACCTACGAGCAGTACTTC. Full variable domain (rest looked up from reference TRBV5-1 and TRBJ2-7): KAGVTQTPRYLIKTRGQQVTLSCSPISGHRSVSWYQQTPGQGLQFLFEYFSETQRNKGNFPGRFSGRQFSNSRSEMNVSTLELGDSALYLCASSLEGRTYEQYFGPGTRLTVT.

V usage is TRBV28 and J usage is TRBJ2-1; TRBD1 matches at 9 bases. CDR3 length: 18 residues. V dropped 3 bases and J dropped 7; count of bases not matched to a gene: 16. Germline V gene data show CDR1 as MDHEN and CDR2 as SYDVKM. The CDR3 sequence: CASSFLPTGTGFDNEQFF. DNA of the CDR3: TGTGCCAGCAGTTTCCTCCCTACCGGGACAGGGTTTGATAATGAGCAGTTCTTC.

This chain uses TRBV7-9 with TRBJ2-1; D is possibly TRBD2 (6 bases). Trimming stripped 1 base from V and 3 bases from J, with 7 bases between. The CDR3 spans 14 residues. CDR1 is SEHNR, CDR2 FQNEAQ, per germline (reference sequence). This CDR3 reads CASSLEDYYNEQFF. The DNA of the CDR3 is TGTGCCAGCAGCTTAGAGGACTACTACAATGAGCAGTTCTTC.

A few counts support this clonotype. This chain uses TRBV4-2 with TRBJ2-3; D might be TRBD1 (6 bases). Germline CDR1 and CDR2: LGHNA and YNFKEQ. The germline V and J ends were trimmed by 4 bases and 2 bases, with 13 bases remaining between them. The CDR3 has 15 residues. For the CDR3, the DNA is TGTGCCAGCAGCCCTAACAGGGTGCCCACAGATACGCAGTATTTT. Translated: CASSPNRVPTDTQYF.

This rearrangement joins TRBV27 to TRBJ2-1; unclear D gene. This CDR3 is 15 amino acids long. The V gene's germline CDR1 is MNHEY and CDR2 SMNVEV (reference sequence). Trimming took 7 bases from V and 0 from J, leaving 13 bases between them. CDR3 amino acids: CASTFFASSYNEQFF. The CDR3 nucleotides read TGTGCCAGCACCTTCTTCGCTAGCTCCTACAATGAGCAGTTCTTC.